These 25 T cell receptor beta chains originate from one sample sequenced in a study of blood T cell repertoires in COVID-19. Sequencing was performed with immunoSEQ multiplex PCR; in TCRdb, only in-frame clones are kept and a portion is missing. The sample consists of some 220,000 clones, roughly 82% of them appearing once. The source material was peripheral blood. These receptors all stem from a man aged 45-60 years with active or convalescent COVID-19.

The chain is built from TRBV5-6 and TRBJ2-1; possibly TRBD2 for D (6 bases). The CDR3 has 15 amino acids. CDR1 and CDR2 from the germline V gene are SGHDT and YYEEEE. The V gene lost 3 bases and the J gene lost 5 bases, with 15 bases spanning the gap. The chain's CDR3 is CASSSRSGAHNEQFF. The CDR3 nucleotides read TGTGCCAGCAGCTCCCGTAGCGGTGCCCACAATGAGCAGTTCTTC. Supplemented by reference TRBV5-6 and TRBJ2-1, the full variable domain reads DAGVTQSPTHLIKTRGQQVTLRCSPKSGHDTVSWYQQALGQGPQFIFQYYEEEERQRGNFPDRFSGHQFPNYSSELNVNALLLGDSALYLCASSSRSGAHNEQFFGPGTRLTVL.

The J gene is TRBJ2-7, the V gene TRBV15, with D tentatively TRBD2 (5 bases). Trimming removed 1 base from V and 1 base from J, with 8 bases in between. CDR3 size: 14 residues. The germline gives CDR1 LNHNV, CDR2 YYDKDF (reference sequence). CDR3 amino acids: CATSRGGSSYEQYF. As DNA, the CDR3 is TGTGCCACCAGCAGAGGAGGGAGTTCCTACGAGCAGTACTTC.

V usage is TRBV20-1 and J usage is TRBJ2-1; 8 bases match TRBD2. The length of the CDR3 is 18 residues. Germline CDR1 and CDR2: DFQATT and SNEGSKA (reference sequence). J gave up 0 bases and V 3 bases, and 13 bases lay outside the gene matches. CDR3 loop: CSASSGGWSGSSYNEQFF. In DNA form, the CDR3 reads TGCAGTGCTAGTTCCGGCGGCTGGAGCGGGAGCTCCTACAATGAGCAGTTCTTC.

This clone is a singleton in its sample. The CDR3 nucleotides read TGTGCCAGCAGTTTCGGGGGACATAATTCACCCCTCCACTTT. Encoded protein: CASSFGGHNSPLHF. This chain links TRBV27 with TRBJ1-6; D is possibly TRBD1 (5 bases). The CDR3 contains 14 residues. CDR1 is MNHEY, CDR2 SMNVEV, per germline (reference sequence). Deletions cut 3 bases from V and 5 bases from J, with 8 bases between.

The sample holds many counts of this clone. This rearrangement joins TRBV27 to TRBJ1-1; TRBD1 matches at 8 bases. The ends lost 8 bases at V and 7 bases at J; junction bases unmatched: 9. Germline assignment: CDR1 MNHEY and CDR2 SMNVEV (reference sequence). This CDR3 comprises 13 residues. The DNA of the CDR3 is TGTGCCAGCGCGTACACAGGGGGAAATGAAGCTTTCTTT. The encoded protein is CASAYTGGNEAFF.

This clone was seen a handful of times. The chain recombines TRBV5-6 with TRBJ1-2; D ambiguous. The CDR3 is 11 residues long. CDR1 SGHDT and CDR2 YYEEEE come from the germline V gene. With 2 bases removed from V and 8 bases from J, the gap between germline ends came to 7 bases. CDR3 coding DNA: TGTGCCAGCAGCTTTGGGAGCGGCTACACCTTC. Amino acid sequence: CASSFGSGYTF. Variable domain in full (rest from reference TRBV5-6 and TRBJ1-2): DAGVTQSPTHLIKTRGQQVTLRCSPKSGHDTVSWYQQALGQGPQFIFQYYEEEERQRGNFPDRFSGHQFPNYSSELNVNALLLGDSALYLCASSFGSGYTFGSGTRLTVV.

The rearrangement joins TRBV6-2 or TRBV6-3 to TRBJ1-4; D may be TRBD1 (6 bases). The germline gives CDR1 MNHEY, CDR2 SVGEGT. V lost 6 bases and J lost 8, with 16 bases in between. CDR3 length equals 14 residues. The chain's CDR3 is CASSPVRGEEKLFF. The DNA of the CDR3 is TGTGCCAGCAGCCCTGTCAGGGGCGAAGAAAAACTGTTTTTT.

This sequence joins TRBV7-2 and TRBJ2-4; 14 bases map to TRBD2. Losses at the gene ends were 5 bases for V and 6 bases for J; bases not matched to a gene: 6. The CDR3 has 16 amino acids. Germline values: CDR1 SGHTA, CDR2 FQGNSA. In nucleotides, the CDR3 is TGTGCCAGCAGCGGGACTAGCGGGAGTGGGAGAAACATTCAGTACTTC. It translates to CASSGTSGSGRNIQYF.

The genes are TRBV2 and TRBJ2-2; D remains ambiguous. The germline V gene has CDR1 SNHLY and CDR2 FYNNEI. The CDR3 loop spans 15 amino acids. V lost 5 bases and J 4 bases, leaving 14 bases between the germline ends. The DNA of the CDR3 is TGTGCCAGCAGTTTTAGAGCCCCGAGCACCGGGGAGCTGTTTTTT. Its protein is CASSFRAPSTGELFF. Based on the CDR3 plus reference TRBV2 and TRBJ2-2, the full variable domain is EPEVTQTPSHQVTQMGQEVILRCVPISNHLYFYWYRQILGQKVEFLVSFYNNEISEKSEIFDDQFSVERPDGSNFTLKIRSTKLEDSAMYFCASSFRAPSTGELFFGEGSRLTVL.

This rearrangement joins TRBV3-1 (or the pseudogene TRBV3-2) to TRBJ2-2; unclear D gene. CDR3 length: 17 amino acids. Germline loops: CDR1 LGHDT, CDR2 YNNKEL (reference sequence). Deletions cut 0 bases from V and 4 bases from J, with 15 bases between. CDR3 sequence reads: CASSQDSSLTPTGELFF. DNA of the CDR3: TGTGCCAGCAGCCAAGATAGTAGCCTAACACCCACCGGGGAGCTGTTTTTT.

This chain connects TRBV3-1 (or the pseudogene TRBV3-2) to TRBJ2-2, with 8 bases matching TRBD2. Unmatched junction bases numbered 4, after V lost 0 bases and J lost 1 base. The CDR3 consists of 17 residues. Germline V gives CDR1 LGHDT, CDR2 YNNKEL (reference sequence). The CDR3 bases are TGTGCCAGCAGCCAAGAACACGGGAGGGGGAACACCGGGGAGCTGTTTTTT. Translated, it gives CASSQEHGRGNTGELFF.

The chain is built from TRBV3-1 (or the pseudogene TRBV3-2) and TRBJ2-1, with TRBD2 matching 10 bases. Germline assignment: CDR1 LGHDT and CDR2 YNNKEL (reference sequence). The CDR3 contains 17 residues. J was trimmed by 9 bases and V by 0 bases; bases with no gene match: 11. CDR3 in DNA: TGTGCCAGCAGCCAAGATGGAAAGCGGGAGGGCCCCTGTGAGCAGTTCTTC. Its translation is CASSQDGKREGPCEQFF.

The rearrangement links TRBV9 to TRBJ2-7; TRBD1 matches 9 bases. Germline assignment: CDR1 SGDLS and CDR2 YYNGEE. CDR3 length: 16 residues. V lost 0 bases to trimming and J lost 3 bases; unmatched junction nucleotides: 7. The CDR3: CASSVGPGQGNYEQYF. CDR3 DNA sequence: TGTGCCAGCAGCGTAGGCCCGGGACAGGGTAACTACGAGCAGTACTTC.

The genes are TRBV2 and TRBJ2-2, with D perhaps TRBD1 (7 bases). The CDR3 length is 15 residues. V gave up 4 bases and J gave up 4 bases, with 13 bases separating them. Germline lookup yields CDR1 SNHLY and CDR2 FYNNEI. The CDR3 protein is CASSGGDRSTGELFF. CDR3 DNA sequence: TGTGCCAGCAGTGGGGGGGACAGATCCACCGGGGAGCTGTTTTTT.

Here the CDR3 reads CASSLGPGQYTEAFF. In nucleotides, the CDR3 is TGTGCCAGCTCACTAGGACCGGGACAGTACACTGAAGCTTTCTTT. The chain recombines TRBV18 with TRBJ1-1; 7 bases are a match to TRBD1. V was clipped by 4 bases and J by 3 bases; unmatched bases: 8. CDR3 size: 15 residues. CDR1 is KGHSH and CDR2 is LQKENI in the germline V gene.

This rearrangement joins TRBV5-8 to TRBJ1-5, with 8 bases matching TRBD1. The junction had 7 bases not matched to a gene; V was cut back by 4 bases and J by 1 base. The CDR3 length is 16 residues. The germline gives CDR1 SGHTS, CDR2 YDEGEE. CDR3: CASSQDRDKSNQPQHF. In DNA form, the CDR3 reads TGTGCCAGCAGCCAGGACAGGGATAAGAGCAATCAGCCCCAGCATTTT.

V gene TRBV29-1 combines with J gene TRBJ2-3, with 11 bases fitting TRBD2. The CDR3 runs 14 residues. Germline V CDR1 and CDR2: SQVTM, ANQGSEA. The V gene end was trimmed by 6 bases and the J gene end by 6 bases; junction bases not matched to a gene: 8. CDR3 DNA: TGCAGCGTCGTACTAGCGGGAGTAGGGGATACGCAGTATTTT. This translates into CSVVLAGVGDTQYF.

The chain has TRBV6-5 and TRBJ2-7, with a weak D call TRBD1 (6 bases). Germline V gene sequence: CDR1 MNHEY, CDR2 SVGAGI. Trimming stripped 6 bases from V and 4 bases from J, with 10 bases between. The CDR3 length is 12 residues. The CDR3 nucleotides read TGTGCCAGCAGCCCGACAGGTTACGAGCAGTACGTC. It encodes CASSPTGYEQYV.

The rearrangement uses TRBV4-1 and TRBJ2-5; TRBD2 matches at 13 bases. CDR1 and CDR2 from the germline V gene are MGHRA and YSYEKL. J lost 4 bases, V lost 4 bases, and 6 bases had no gene match. This CDR3 spans 16 amino acids. This chain's CDR3 is CASSPTSGGARETQYF. The CDR3 nucleotides read TGCGCCAGCAGCCCTACTAGCGGGGGGGCGAGAGAGACCCAGTACTTC.

The chain joins TRBV27 to TRBJ1-5; D remains unclear. The CDR3 has 14 residues. The germline V gene encodes CDR1 MNHEY and CDR2 SMNVEV (reference sequence). Trimming stripped 2 bases from V and 0 bases from J, with 5 bases between. CDR3 loop: CASSLQSSNQPQHF. CDR3 bases: TGTGCCAGCAGTTTACAATCTAGCAATCAGCCCCAGCATTTT.

This clone was observed a single time. The genes are TRBV5-1 and TRBJ2-5; 9 bases are a match to TRBD1. V was clipped by 4 bases and J by 3 bases; unmatched bases: 7. In germline, CDR1 is SGHRS, CDR2 YFSETQ. The CDR3 contains 15 residues. CDR3 sequence reads: CASSKGQGAEETQYF. CDR3 DNA sequence: TGCGCCAGCAGCAAGGGACAGGGCGCCGAAGAGACCCAGTACTTC.

The chain uses TRBV29-1 and TRBJ2-3; 7 positions match TRBD2. V lost 6 bases to trimming and J lost 0 bases; unmatched junction nucleotides: 12. Per germline, CDR1 SQVTM and CDR2 ANQGSEA. The CDR3 has 16 residues. The DNA for the CDR3 is TGCAGCGTAAAGACTAGCTTAACCGCTAGCACAGATACGCAGTATTTT. It yields the protein CSVKTSLTASTDTQYF.

The V call is TRBV10-3, the J call TRBJ1-3, with 8 bases fitting TRBD1. Germline CDR1 ENHRY, CDR2 SYGVKD. After removal of 3 bases from V and 4 bases from J, the junction contained 2 bases not matched to a gene. The length of the CDR3 is 14 residues. CDR3 region: CAISDRTGGNTIYF. CDR3 DNA sequence: TGTGCCATCAGTGACCGGACAGGGGGAAACACCATATATTTT.

The gene calls are TRBV27 and TRBJ2-1, with TRBD1 identical over 7 bases. Germline V lookup: CDR1 MNHEY, CDR2 SMNVEV (reference sequence). This CDR3 spans 16 amino acids. The ends lost 5 bases at V and 5 bases at J; junction bases unmatched: 12. The CDR3: CASSTYTGADHNEQFF. The CDR3 bases are TGTGCCAGCAGTACTTATACAGGGGCTGATCACAATGAGCAGTTCTTC.

The chain is built from TRBV4-1 and TRBJ1-1; 8 positions agree with TRBD1. Germline V lookup: CDR1 MGHRA, CDR2 YSYEKL. The CDR3 spans 16 residues. Germline trimming cut 2 bases from V and 5 bases from J; bases unmatched to any gene: 10. The CDR3 region has the DNA TGCGCCAGCAGCCAAACCCCCAGGGGGCGAGTTACTGAAGCTTTCTTT. It specifies CASSQTPRGRVTEAFF.